This T cell receptor beta chain stems from a study of regulatory T cells in long-lasting Graves disease. On the study more broadly: Over 5 years of antithyroid drugs with positive TSH receptor antibodies was taken to mean persistent Graves' disease. Overall study results and limits: Persistent Graves' patients showed less TCR diversity than newly diagnosed ones.

Sequencing libraries for TCR beta were prepared with iRepertoire HTBI primers and Arm-PCR of CDR3 regions. MiXCR, applied by TCRdb to the multiplex PCR reads, yields one record per CDR3 protein. The profile shows 310,000 or so distinct CDR3 sequences, 22% of them singletons. Trimming removed 9 bases from V and 0 bases from J; junction bases left unmatched: 10. This CDR3 has 16 residues. Germline V CDR1 and CDR2: LNHDA, SQIVND (reference sequence). This clonotype was seen many times. Its antigen is currently unknown. The time point denotes: persistent/refractory GD, antithyroid drugs over 5 years with positive TRAb. Generation of the TCR library employed RNA extracted from PBMCs. An endocrinology department in Xi'an, China, recruited the patients.

The source material was peripheral blood mononuclear cells (PBMCs), sampled when the disease was refractory, from a patient treated with antithyroid drugs. The chain joins TRBV19 to TRBJ1-5; TRBD1 agrees at 8 bases. This receptor was obtained from a female donor with Graves disease. Written as DNA, the CDR3 is TGTGCCAGCGTCGGACAGGGCCTATATAGCAATCAGCCCCAGCATTTT. It encodes CASVGQGLYSNQPQHF.